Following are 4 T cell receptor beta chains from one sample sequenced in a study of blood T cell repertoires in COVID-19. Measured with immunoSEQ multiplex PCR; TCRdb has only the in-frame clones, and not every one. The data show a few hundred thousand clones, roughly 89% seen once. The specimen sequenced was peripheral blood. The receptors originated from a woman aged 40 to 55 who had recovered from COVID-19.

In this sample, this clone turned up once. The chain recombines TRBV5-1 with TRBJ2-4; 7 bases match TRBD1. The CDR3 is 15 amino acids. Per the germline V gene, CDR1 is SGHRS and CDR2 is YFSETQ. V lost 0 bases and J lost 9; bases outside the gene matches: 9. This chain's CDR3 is CASSLGGPGQFIQYF. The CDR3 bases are TGCGCCAGCAGCTTGGGGGGGCCGGGACAGTTCATTCAGTACTTC.

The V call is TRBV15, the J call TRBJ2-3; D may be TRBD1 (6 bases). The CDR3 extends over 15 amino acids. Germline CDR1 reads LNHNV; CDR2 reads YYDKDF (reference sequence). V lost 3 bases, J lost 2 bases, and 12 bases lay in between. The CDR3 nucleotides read TGTGCCACCAGCAGTTGGCAGGGGAACACAGATACGCAGTATTTT. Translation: CATSSWQGNTDTQYF.

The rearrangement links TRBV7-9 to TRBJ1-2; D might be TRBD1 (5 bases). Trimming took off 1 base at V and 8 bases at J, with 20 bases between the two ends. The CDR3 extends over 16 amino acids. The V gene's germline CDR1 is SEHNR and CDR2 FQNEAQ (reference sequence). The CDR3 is CASSLEGDGGLLGYTF. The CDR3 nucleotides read TGTGCCAGCAGCTTAGAGGGAGACGGGGGTTTGTTGGGCTACACCTTC. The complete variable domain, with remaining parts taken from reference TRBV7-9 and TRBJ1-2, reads DTGVSQNPRHKITKRGQNVTFRCDPISEHNRLYWYRQTLGQGPEFLTYFQNEAQLEKSRLLSDRFSAERPKGSFSTLEIQRTEQGDSAMYLCASSLEGDGGLLGYTFGSGTRLTVV.

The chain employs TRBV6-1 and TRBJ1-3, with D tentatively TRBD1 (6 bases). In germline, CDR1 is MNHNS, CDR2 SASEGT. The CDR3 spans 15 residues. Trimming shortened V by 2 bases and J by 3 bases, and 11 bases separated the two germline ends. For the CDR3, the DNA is TGTGCCAGCAGTGAACAGGGGTTAATTGGAAACACCATATATTTT. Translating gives CASSEQGLIGNTIYF.